The rows below give T cell receptor beta chains drawn from one sample of a study of blood T cell repertoires in COVID-19. Clones were read by immunoSEQ multiplex PCR, and TCRdb kept only the in-frame ones, dropping some. The data hold more than 200,000 clones, with 84% observed a single time. Sequencing used peripheral blood. The receptor set was obtained from an elderly woman with COVID-19, enrolled during active disease. CDR3s include the opening cysteine and the closing phenylalanine or tryptophan. The order of the fields is J gene, clone size, D gene, V gene, CDR3 DNA, CDR3 protein. The D gene is left open where the match is weak. Clone sizes are given selectively: once, few, many, or a class where the clone is expanded.

j_call: TRBJ1-1
clone_size: .
d_call: .
v_call: TRBV7-6
cdr3_nt: TGTGCCAGCAGCTACCGGGTCCTGGAGAGGAACACTGAAGCTTTCTTT
cdr3_aa: CASSYRVLERNTEAFF

j_call: TRBJ2-3
clone_size: .
d_call: TRBD2
v_call: TRBV10-3
cdr3_nt: TGTGCCATCAGTGGAAGATCGGGGGGAAGCACAGATACGCAGTATTTT
cdr3_aa: CAISGRSGGSTDTQYF

j_call: TRBJ1-1
clone_size: .
d_call: .
v_call: TRBV19
cdr3_nt: TGTGCCAGTACCCCCCAGCGCTCGTCTGAGGGTGAAGCTTTCTTT
cdr3_aa: CASTPQRSSEGEAFF

j_call: TRBJ2-1
clone_size: .
d_call: TRBD1
v_call: TRBV7-2
cdr3_nt: TGTGCCAGCAGCCAACAGGGGAGTCAGGGACACAATGAGCAGTTCTTC
cdr3_aa: CASSQQGSQGHNEQFF

j_call: TRBJ1-5
clone_size: .
d_call: .
v_call: TRBV28
cdr3_nt: TGTGCCAGTGCCGGGTTTACTTATCAGCCCCAGCATTTT
cdr3_aa: CASAGFTYQPQHF

j_call: TRBJ1-1
clone_size: .
d_call: .
v_call: TRBV30
cdr3_nt: TGTGCCTGGAGTTCGGGAAGCGGTGGCACTGAAGCTTTCTTT
cdr3_aa: CAWSSGSGGTEAFF

j_call: TRBJ1-1
clone_size: .
d_call: .
v_call: TRBV10-3
cdr3_nt: TGTGCCATCAGGCCAGGGGCCGTCCCTGAAGCTTTCTTT
cdr3_aa: CAIRPGAVPEAFF

j_call: TRBJ1-4
clone_size: .
d_call: TRBD1
v_call: TRBV28
cdr3_nt: TGTGCCAGCAGTGCCCAGGGACAGGGTTCCGGTGAACTGTTTTTT
cdr3_aa: CASSAQGQGSGELFF

j_call: TRBJ1-2
clone_size: .
d_call: TRBD1
v_call: TRBV7-9
cdr3_nt: TGTGCCAGCAGCTTTCCAGGGGGTTGGGGCTACACCTTC
cdr3_aa: CASSFPGGWGYTF

j_call: TRBJ1-6
clone_size: .
d_call: .
v_call: TRBV7-2
cdr3_nt: TGTGCCAGCAACGGGGGGAACTCACCCCTCCACTTT
cdr3_aa: CASNGGNSPLHF

j_call: TRBJ2-7
clone_size: .
d_call: TRBD1
v_call: TRBV6-5
cdr3_nt: TGTGCCAGCAGTTACTCCTGGACAGGGACCTACGAGCAGTACTTC
cdr3_aa: CASSYSWTGTYEQYF

j_call: TRBJ2-4
clone_size: .
d_call: TRBD2
v_call: TRBV4-1
cdr3_nt: TGCGCCAGCAGCCAAGATAGGGGACTAGCGGGGGGCGGGGGCATAGCCAAAAACATTCAGTACTTC
cdr3_aa: CASSQDRGLAGGGGIAKNIQYF

j_call: TRBJ1-2
clone_size: .
d_call: TRBD1
v_call: TRBV3-1/TRBV3-2
cdr3_nt: TGTGCCAGCAGCCTTTCCGGGACAGGGACTGGCTACACCTTC
cdr3_aa: CASSLSGTGTGYTF

j_call: TRBJ1-1
clone_size: .
d_call: .
v_call: TRBV18
cdr3_nt: TGTGCCAGCTCACCACCCGAGGTTCGCACTGAAGCTTTCTTT
cdr3_aa: CASSPPEVRTEAFF

j_call: TRBJ1-1
clone_size: .
d_call: .
v_call: TRBV28
cdr3_nt: TGTGCCAGCAACTCGGGACACCCTCTTACTGAAGCTTTCTTT
cdr3_aa: CASNSGHPLTEAFF

j_call: TRBJ2-1
clone_size: .
d_call: TRBD2
v_call: TRBV3-1/TRBV3-2
cdr3_nt: TGTGCCAGCAGCCAATATAGCGGGGGGGCTTTGTTCTTC
cdr3_aa: CASSQYSGGALFF

j_call: TRBJ1-5
clone_size: .
d_call: .
v_call: TRBV10-3
cdr3_nt: TGTGCCATCAGTGAGGCGGGTCAGCCCCAGCATTTT
cdr3_aa: CAISEAGQPQHF

j_call: TRBJ1-1
clone_size: .
d_call: .
v_call: TRBV9
cdr3_nt: TGTGCCAGCAGCGTATCCCTGGAGTCGTACACTGAAGCTTTCTTT
cdr3_aa: CASSVSLESYTEAFF

j_call: TRBJ1-1
clone_size: few
d_call: .
v_call: TRBV28
cdr3_nt: TGTGCCAGCAGTTTTCTTGCGGGGGCCCTAACAGAATCTGAAGCTTTCTTT
cdr3_aa: CASSFLAGALTESEAFF

j_call: TRBJ2-1
clone_size: .
d_call: TRBD1
v_call: TRBV18
cdr3_nt: TGTGCCAGCTCACCCAACTGGGACAGTCACAATGAGCAGTTCTTC
cdr3_aa: CASSPNWDSHNEQFF

j_call: TRBJ1-2
clone_size: .
d_call: .
v_call: TRBV29-1
cdr3_nt: TGCAGCGTTGTAAGGGGTACTGGCTACACCTTC
cdr3_aa: CSVVRGTGYTF

j_call: TRBJ2-3
clone_size: .
d_call: TRBD2
v_call: TRBV19
cdr3_nt: TGTGCCAGTAGTATGATAGCGGGGTCAGATACGCAGTATTTT
cdr3_aa: CASSMIAGSDTQYF

j_call: TRBJ1-1
clone_size: .
d_call: TRBD1
v_call: TRBV28
cdr3_nt: TGTGCCAGCAGTGGGGGACAGGGGGTCGAGACTTTCTTT
cdr3_aa: CASSGGQGVETFF

j_call: TRBJ1-2
clone_size: once
d_call: .
v_call: TRBV7-9
cdr3_nt: TGTGCCAGCAGTTTCGACAGATACTATGGCTACACCTTC
cdr3_aa: CASSFDRYYGYTF

j_call: TRBJ1-1
clone_size: .
d_call: .
v_call: TRBV3-1/TRBV3-2
cdr3_nt: TGTGCCAGCAGCCTCCGAGGGGGGGGGCCTGGGACTGAAGCTTTCTTT
cdr3_aa: CASSLRGGGPGTEAFF

j_call: TRBJ1-2
clone_size: .
d_call: TRBD1
v_call: TRBV28
cdr3_nt: TGTGCCAGCAGTTTGGGGGGACAGGGGTCGTATGGCTACACCTTC
cdr3_aa: CASSLGGQGSYGYTF

j_call: TRBJ2-5
clone_size: once
d_call: TRBD2
v_call: TRBV11-2
cdr3_nt: TGTGCCAGCAGCTCCATTCTAGCGGGGTGGCAAGAGACCCAGTACTTC
cdr3_aa: CASSSILAGWQETQYF

j_call: TRBJ1-4
clone_size: .
d_call: .
v_call: TRBV19
cdr3_nt: TGTGCCAGTAAGTCCAACGGAGCAACTAATGAAAAACTGTTTTTT
cdr3_aa: CASKSNGATNEKLFF

j_call: TRBJ1-2
clone_size: .
d_call: .
v_call: TRBV19
cdr3_nt: TGTGCCAGTAGTATTTTTGGGGAGGATGGCTACACCTTC
cdr3_aa: CASSIFGEDGYTF

j_call: TRBJ2-7
clone_size: .
d_call: TRBD2
v_call: TRBV7-2
cdr3_nt: TGTGCCAGCAGCTCGGGACTACGCTACGAGCAGTACTTC
cdr3_aa: CASSSGLRYEQYF

j_call: TRBJ2-2
clone_size: .
d_call: TRBD1
v_call: TRBV11-2
cdr3_nt: TGTGCCAGCAGTATACAGGGGACCGGGGAGCTGTTTTTT
cdr3_aa: CASSIQGTGELFF

j_call: TRBJ2-6
clone_size: .
d_call: .
v_call: TRBV6-5
cdr3_nt: TGTGCCAGCAGTTACGACAGGTCATCTGGGGCCAACGTCCTGACTTTC
cdr3_aa: CASSYDRSSGANVLTF

j_call: TRBJ2-4
clone_size: .
d_call: TRBD1
v_call: TRBV18
cdr3_nt: TGTGCCAGCTCACCGGCTTGGACAGGAGTAGCCAAAAACATTCAGTACTTC
cdr3_aa: CASSPAWTGVAKNIQYF

j_call: TRBJ1-4
clone_size: .
d_call: .
v_call: TRBV5-8
cdr3_nt: TGTGCCAGCAGCTCTCAGGGGTTCACTAATGAAAAACTGTTTTTT
cdr3_aa: CASSSQGFTNEKLFF

j_call: TRBJ1-2
clone_size: .
d_call: TRBD1
v_call: TRBV24-1
cdr3_nt: TGTGCCACCAGTGCCCCGGGACAGGGGTACTATGGCTACACCTTC
cdr3_aa: CATSAPGQGYYGYTF

j_call: TRBJ1-4
clone_size: few
d_call: .
v_call: TRBV4-2
cdr3_nt: TGTGCCAGCAGCCAATCTCTGGGAGGGATGAAGGAAAAACTGTTTTTT
cdr3_aa: CASSQSLGGMKEKLFF

j_call: TRBJ2-3
clone_size: .
d_call: TRBD2
v_call: TRBV7-2
cdr3_nt: TGTGCCAGCAGCTTAGGTAGCGGGGGGGTCACAGATACGCAGTATTTT
cdr3_aa: CASSLGSGGVTDTQYF

j_call: TRBJ1-1
clone_size: few
d_call: TRBD1
v_call: TRBV19
cdr3_nt: TGTGCCAGTAGACGGGACAGGGTGCAAGGTGAAGCTTTCTTT
cdr3_aa: CASRRDRVQGEAFF

j_call: TRBJ2-1
clone_size: .
d_call: .
v_call: TRBV19
cdr3_nt: TGTGCCAGTAGCCGACTAGGTAGTTACAATGAGCAGTTCTTC
cdr3_aa: CASSRLGSYNEQFF